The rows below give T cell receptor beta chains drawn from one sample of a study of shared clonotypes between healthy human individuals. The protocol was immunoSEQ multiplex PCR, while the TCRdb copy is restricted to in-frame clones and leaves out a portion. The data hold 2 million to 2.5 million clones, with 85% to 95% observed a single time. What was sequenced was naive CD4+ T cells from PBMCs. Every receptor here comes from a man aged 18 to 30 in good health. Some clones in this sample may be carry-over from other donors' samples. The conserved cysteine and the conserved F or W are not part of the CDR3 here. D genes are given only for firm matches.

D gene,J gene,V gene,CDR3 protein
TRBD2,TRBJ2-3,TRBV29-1,SVEVLAGAGTDTQY
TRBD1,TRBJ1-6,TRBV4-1,ASSQGLPTGASPLH
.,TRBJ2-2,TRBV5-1,ASSLNGNTGELF
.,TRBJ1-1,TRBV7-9,ASGNTVNTEAF
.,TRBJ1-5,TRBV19,ASSSASGTINQPQH
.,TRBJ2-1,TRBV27,ASSPLFGVYNEQF
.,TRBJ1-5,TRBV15,ATSRGEGGQPQH
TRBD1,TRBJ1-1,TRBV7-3,ASSSSGQGYTEAF
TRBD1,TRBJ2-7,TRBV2,ATGSNRGTGHEQY
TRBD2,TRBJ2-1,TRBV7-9,ASSLIGEGNEQF
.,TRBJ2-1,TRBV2,ASSLYGATYNEQF
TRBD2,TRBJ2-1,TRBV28,ASSSGLAAYNEQF
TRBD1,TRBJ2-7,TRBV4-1,ASRSGTGQRWEQY
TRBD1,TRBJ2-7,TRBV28,ASSFPTGASYEQY
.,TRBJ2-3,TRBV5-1,ASSLVSPSTDTQY
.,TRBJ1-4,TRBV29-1,TFSNDEKLF
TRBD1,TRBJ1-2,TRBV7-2,ASSLQTGDYGYT
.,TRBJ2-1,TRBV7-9,ASSLGPSSYNEQF
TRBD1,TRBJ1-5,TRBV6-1,ASSSGQGGNQPQH
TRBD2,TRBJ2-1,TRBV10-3,AISDRRLAGVDEQF
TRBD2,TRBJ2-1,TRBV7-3,ASSLTGRASGNHEQF
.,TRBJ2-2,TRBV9,ASSVANGELF
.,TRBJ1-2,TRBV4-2,ASSQEWDVTYGYT
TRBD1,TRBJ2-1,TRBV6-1,ASSDFLGQGNIDEQF
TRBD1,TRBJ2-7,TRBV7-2,ASSGRTGTYEQY
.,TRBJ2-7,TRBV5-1,ASSRTGSSYEQY
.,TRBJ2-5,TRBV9,ASSSGLFQETQY
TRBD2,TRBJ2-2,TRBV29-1,SVTSGRLHGELF
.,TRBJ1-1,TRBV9,ASSVVGGAGTEAF
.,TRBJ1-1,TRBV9,ASTRDRISNTEAF
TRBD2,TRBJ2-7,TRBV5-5,ASSFGGLAGGMPY
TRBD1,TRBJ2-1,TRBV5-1,ASSQPGQGLV
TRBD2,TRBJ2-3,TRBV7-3,ASSWSAGVQDTQY
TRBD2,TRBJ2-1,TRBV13,ASIKLGRDEQF
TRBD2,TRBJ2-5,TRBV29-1,SAGLARETQY